What follows are 10 T cell receptor beta chains derived from one specimen sequenced in a study of blood T cell repertoires in COVID-19. Some clones are missing from TCRdb's copy, which holds only in-frame ones; the method was immunoSEQ multiplex PCR. The sample lists about 110,000 clones, 76% occurring once. Input material: peripheral blood. All receptors derive from a woman older than 75 with acute or convalescent COVID-19.

This clone was detected only a few times. The CDR3 reads CASGYRDSSTDTQYF. CDR3 bases: TGTGCCAGCGGATACAGGGATTCTAGCACAGATACGCAGTATTTT. The rearrangement joins TRBV28 to TRBJ2-3; TRBD1 might be the D (6 bases). In germline, CDR1 is MDHEN, CDR2 SYDVKM. V shed 8 bases and J shed 0 bases, with 15 bases lying between them. CDR3 length: 15 residues.

The chain is built from TRBV6-5 and TRBJ2-7; 12 bases are shared with TRBD2. CDR1 is MNHEY, CDR2 SVGAGI, per germline. The CDR3 has 16 residues. V was pared by 4 bases and J by 0 bases, with 4 bases of the junction left unmatched. In DNA form, the CDR3 reads TGTGCCAGCAGTTCCCTACTAGCGGGGGGCTCCTACGAGCAGTACTTC. Translation: CASSSLLAGGSYEQYF.

The chain carries TRBV6-5 and TRBJ1-5, with 10 bases fitting TRBD1. The germline V gene has CDR1 MNHEY and CDR2 SVGAGI. With V trimmed by 7 bases and J by 7 bases, 10 bases remained unmatched. The CDR3 extends over 15 amino acids. The CDR3 DNA sequence: TGTGCCAGCAATCCTTTGGGACAGGGGTACCAGCCCCAGCATTTT. Translation: CASNPLGQGYQPQHF.

This clone was counted a few times. The sample holds other DNA sequences that translate to the same CDR3. The V call is TRBV19, the J call TRBJ1-6, with 7 bases lining up with TRBD1. CDR3 length: 14 amino acids. The V and J ends lost 4 bases and 6 bases, in that order; junction bases with no gene match: 3. Germline assignment: CDR1 LNHDA and CDR2 SQIVND (reference sequence). The DNA for the CDR3 is TGTGCCAGTAGTACCGGGACAGCTAATTCACCCCTCCACTTT. Protein sequence: CASSTGTANSPLHF.

This sequence joins TRBV11-2 and TRBJ1-4; no reliable D call. CDR1 is SGHAT and CDR2 is FQNNGV in the germline V gene. Between the trimmed V and J ends, which lost 2 bases and 0 bases, there was a span of 13 bases. CDR3 size: 17 residues. The DNA for the CDR3 is TGTGCCAGCAGCTTATTGTCGAGATCCGCAACTAATGAAAAACTGTTTTTT. Protein sequence: CASSLLSRSATNEKLFF.

The chain carries TRBV30 and TRBJ2-1, with TRBD2 as a possible D gene (5 bases). CDR1 and CDR2 (germline): GTSNPN, SVGIG (reference sequence). CDR3 length: 13 amino acids. V lost 2 bases to trimming and J lost 4 bases, with 9 bases between them. CDR3 in amino acids: CAWSQRVYNEQFF. CDR3 sequence (DNA): TGTGCCTGGAGTCAGAGGGTTTACAATGAGCAGTTCTTC. Filled out from reference TRBV30 and TRBJ2-1, the complete variable domain reads SQTIHQWPATLVQPVGSPLSLECTVEGTSNPNLYWYRQAAGRGLQLLFYSVGIGQISSEVPQNLSASRPQDRQFILSSKKLLLSDSGFYLCAWSQRVYNEQFFGPGTRLTVL.

The chain recombines TRBV11-1 with TRBJ2-1, with 11 bases aligning to TRBD2. Trimming took 3 bases from V and 6 from J; bases not matched to a gene: 4. The CDR3 runs 15 residues. CDR1 is SGHAT, CDR2 FQDESV, per germline (reference sequence). CDR3 nucleotides: TGTGCCAGCAGCTTCCAGACTAGCGGGGTCAATGAGCAGTTCTTC. The encoded protein is CASSFQTSGVNEQFF.

This clone has more than one count but fewer than ten. The chain recombines TRBV3-1 (or the pseudogene TRBV3-2) with TRBJ1-1; D call uncertain. Between the trimmed V and J ends, which lost 2 bases and 4 bases, there was a span of 11 bases. The CDR3 sequence is 14 residues long. The germline CDR1 and CDR2 sequences are LGHDT and YNNKEL (reference sequence). The CDR3 protein is CASSQSSGSTEAFF. CDR3 in DNA: TGTGCCAGCAGCCAATCCAGCGGGAGCACTGAAGCTTTCTTT.

This clone has more than one count but fewer than ten. The rearrangement links TRBV7-8 to TRBJ1-6, with no clear D. The CDR3 totals 18 residues. Per germline, CDR1 SGHVS and CDR2 FQNEAQ. V was trimmed by 0 bases and J by 0 bases, leaving 12 bases between them. CDR3 nucleotide sequence: TGTGCCAGCAGCTTAGCAGTGATGGGGAGCTCCTATAATTCACCCCTCCACTTT. It encodes CASSLAVMGSSYNSPLHF.

This clone was picked up a small number of times. This chain connects TRBV5-1 to TRBJ2-7, with D possibly TRBD2 on 5 matching bases. Trimming took off 3 bases at V and 0 bases at J, with 10 bases between the two ends. This CDR3 has 14 residues. The V gene's germline CDR1 is SGHRS and CDR2 YFSETQ. CDR3 sequence reads: CASSSRRDSYEQYF. DNA of the CDR3: TGCGCCAGCAGCTCCCGCCGGGACTCCTACGAGCAGTACTTC.